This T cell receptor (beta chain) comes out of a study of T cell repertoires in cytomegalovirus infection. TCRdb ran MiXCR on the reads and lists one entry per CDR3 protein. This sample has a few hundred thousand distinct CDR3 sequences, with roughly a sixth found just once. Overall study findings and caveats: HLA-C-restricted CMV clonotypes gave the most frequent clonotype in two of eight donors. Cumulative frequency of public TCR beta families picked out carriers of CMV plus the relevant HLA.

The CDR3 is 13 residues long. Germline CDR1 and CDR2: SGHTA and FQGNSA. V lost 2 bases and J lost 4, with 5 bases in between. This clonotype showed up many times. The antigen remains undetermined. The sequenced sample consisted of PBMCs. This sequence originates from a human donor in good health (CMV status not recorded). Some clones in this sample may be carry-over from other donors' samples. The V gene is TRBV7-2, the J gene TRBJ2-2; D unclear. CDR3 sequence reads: CASSLMGTGELFF. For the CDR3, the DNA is TGTGCCAGCAGCTTAATGGGCACCGGGGAGCTGTTTTTT.